This TCR beta chain was sequenced in a study of shared clonotypes between healthy human individuals. With 0 bases clipped from V and 3 bases from J, the junction kept 4 bases outside the gene matches. The CDR3 consists of 15 residues. Germline CDR1 reads LGHNA; CDR2 reads YSLEER. Over several immunoSEQ plates, each subset's genomic DNA was distributed in even portions. DNA at about 200 ng, around 30,000 T cell genomes, went into sorted-subset replicate PCRs. As processed by the authors: Without quality scores, immunoSEQ junctional reads could not be filtered like full-length reads. Sequenced by immunoSEQ multiplex PCR; TCRdb stores in-frame clones only, minus some. The V and J calls and clone size are taken from that table; D and trimming were inferred from the DNA. The sample has around 940,000 clones; 70% to 85% are singletons. Healthy and HIV-negative, the adult donors had no recent acute infections or vaccinations.

The sequenced material came from memory CD4+ T cells sorted from blood. Subset reported: CD45RA-negative fraction. The rearrangement links TRBV4-3 to TRBJ1-1; TRBD1 matches 7 bases. This receptor was taken from a man in his late teens or twenties in good health. CDR3 sequence reads: CASSQDTGVDTEAFF. The DNA for the CDR3 is TGCGCCAGCAGCCAAGATACAGGGGTGGACACTGAAGCTTTCTTT.